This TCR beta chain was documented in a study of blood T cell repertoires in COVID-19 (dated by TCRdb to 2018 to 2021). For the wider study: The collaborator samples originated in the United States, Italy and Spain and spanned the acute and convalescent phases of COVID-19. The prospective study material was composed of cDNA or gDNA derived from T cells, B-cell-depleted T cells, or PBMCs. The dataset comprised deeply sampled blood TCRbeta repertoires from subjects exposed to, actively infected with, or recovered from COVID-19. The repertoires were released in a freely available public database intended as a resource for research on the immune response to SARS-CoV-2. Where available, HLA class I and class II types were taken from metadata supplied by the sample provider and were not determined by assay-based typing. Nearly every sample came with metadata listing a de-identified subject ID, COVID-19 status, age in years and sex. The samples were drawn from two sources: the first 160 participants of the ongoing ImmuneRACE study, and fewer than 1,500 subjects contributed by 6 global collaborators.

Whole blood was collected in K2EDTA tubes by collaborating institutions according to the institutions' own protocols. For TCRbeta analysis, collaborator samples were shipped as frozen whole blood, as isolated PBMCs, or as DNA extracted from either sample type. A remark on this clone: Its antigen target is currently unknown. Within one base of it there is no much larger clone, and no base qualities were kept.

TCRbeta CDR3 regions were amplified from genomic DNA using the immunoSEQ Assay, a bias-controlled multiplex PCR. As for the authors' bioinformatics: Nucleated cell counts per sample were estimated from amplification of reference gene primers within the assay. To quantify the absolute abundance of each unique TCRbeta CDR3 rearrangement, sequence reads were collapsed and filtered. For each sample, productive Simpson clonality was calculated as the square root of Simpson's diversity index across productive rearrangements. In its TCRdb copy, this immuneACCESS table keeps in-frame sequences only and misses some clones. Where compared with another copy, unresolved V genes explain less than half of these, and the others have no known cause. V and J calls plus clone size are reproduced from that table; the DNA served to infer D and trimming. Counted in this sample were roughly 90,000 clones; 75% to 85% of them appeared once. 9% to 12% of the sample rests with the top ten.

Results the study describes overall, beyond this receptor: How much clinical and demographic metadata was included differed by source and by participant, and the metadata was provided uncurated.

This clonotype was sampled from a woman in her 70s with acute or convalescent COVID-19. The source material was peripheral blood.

The CDR3: CASSQAILAPNEQFF. The DNA sequence follows: TGTGCCAGCAGCCAAGCCATACTAGCGCCTAATGAGCAGTTCTTC. This chain joins TRBV4-2 to TRBJ2-1, with 7 middle bases fitting TRBD2. Sequences LGHNA (CDR1) and YNFKEQ (CDR2) are obtained from the germline V gene. Spanning cysteine to phenylalanine, the CDR3 consists of 15 amino acids. Only the CDR3 portion is preserved as DNA: 45 bases, with reading frame beginning at the first base. V is cut back by 1 base and J by 7 bases, with 7 bases in the junction unmatched.